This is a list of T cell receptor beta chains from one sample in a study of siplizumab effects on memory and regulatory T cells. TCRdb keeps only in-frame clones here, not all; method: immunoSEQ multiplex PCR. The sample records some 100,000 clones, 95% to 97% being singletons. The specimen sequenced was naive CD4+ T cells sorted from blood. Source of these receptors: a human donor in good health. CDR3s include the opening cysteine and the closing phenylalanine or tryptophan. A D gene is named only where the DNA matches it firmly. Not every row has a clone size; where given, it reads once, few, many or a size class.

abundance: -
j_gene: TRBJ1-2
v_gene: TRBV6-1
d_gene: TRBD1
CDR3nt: TGTGCCAGCCGGTCGCCGGGACAGGGCTATGGCTACACCTTC
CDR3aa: CASRSPGQGYGYTF

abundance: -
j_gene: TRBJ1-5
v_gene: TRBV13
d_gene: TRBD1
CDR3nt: TGTGCCAGCAGCTTAGTCCCAAACAGGGGGAGCTTTAATCAGCCCCAGCATTTT
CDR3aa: CASSLVPNRGSFNQPQHF

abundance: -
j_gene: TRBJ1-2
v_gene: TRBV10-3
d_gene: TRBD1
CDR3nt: TGTGCCATCAGCCGATCGGGACAGGGAGAGATAGGCTACACCTTC
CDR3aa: CAISRSGQGEIGYTF

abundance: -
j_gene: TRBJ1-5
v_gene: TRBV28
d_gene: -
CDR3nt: TGTGCCAGCTCCCAGGATCAGCCCCAGCATTTT
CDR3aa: CASSQDQPQHF

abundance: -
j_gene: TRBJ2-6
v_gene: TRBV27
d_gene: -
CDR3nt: TGTGCCAGCAGCCTATTCACCTCTGGGGCCAACGTCCTGACTTTC
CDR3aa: CASSLFTSGANVLTF

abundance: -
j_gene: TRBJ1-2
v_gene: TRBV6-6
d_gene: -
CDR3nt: TGTGCCAGCAGTTACTCGGCACGCGGGGCACCGTATGGCTACACCTTC
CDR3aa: CASSYSARGAPYGYTF

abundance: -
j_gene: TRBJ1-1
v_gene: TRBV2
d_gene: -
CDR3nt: TGTGCCAGCAGTGTTTCTGTCGGAGGGGGAGTTGAAGCTTTCTTT
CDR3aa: CASSVSVGGGVEAFF

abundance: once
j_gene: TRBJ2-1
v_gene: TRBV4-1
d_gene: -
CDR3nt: TGCGCCAGCAGCCAAGGCGCCCAGGTTCACAATGAGCAGTTCTTC
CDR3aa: CASSQGAQVHNEQFF

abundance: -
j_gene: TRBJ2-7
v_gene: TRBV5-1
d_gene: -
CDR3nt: TGCGCCAGCAGCTTGGCCGCAACAGGAACTCCCTACGAGCAGTACTTC
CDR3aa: CASSLAATGTPYEQYF

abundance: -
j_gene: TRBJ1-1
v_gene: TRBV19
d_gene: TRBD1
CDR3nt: TGTGCCAGTAGTCACGACAGGGGAAACACTGAAGCTTTCTTT
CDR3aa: CASSHDRGNTEAFF

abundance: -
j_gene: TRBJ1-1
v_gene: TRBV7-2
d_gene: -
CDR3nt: TGTGCCAGCAGCTTAATTTGGGCGCAAGAAGCTTTCTTT
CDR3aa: CASSLIWAQEAFF

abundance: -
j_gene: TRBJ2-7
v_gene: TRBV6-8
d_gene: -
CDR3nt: TGTGCCAGCAGTTTAAGCGTCCCGTTGGGACTCGGGCAGTACTTC
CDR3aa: CASSLSVPLGLGQYF

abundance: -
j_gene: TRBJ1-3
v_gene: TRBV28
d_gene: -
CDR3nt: TGTGCCAGCAGTTCGGGATCTCTAGCAAACACCATATATTTT
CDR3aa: CASSSGSLANTIYF

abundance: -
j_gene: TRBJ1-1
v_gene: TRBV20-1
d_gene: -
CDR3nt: TGCAGTGCTAGTAGGGTGTCTGAAGCTTTCTTT
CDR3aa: CSASRVSEAFF

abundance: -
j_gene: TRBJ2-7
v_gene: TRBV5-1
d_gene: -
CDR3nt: TGCGCCAGCAGCTTGAGAGGGGTAAACTACGAGCAGTACTTC
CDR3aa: CASSLRGVNYEQYF

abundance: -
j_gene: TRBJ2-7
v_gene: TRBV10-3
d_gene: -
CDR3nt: TGTGCCATCAGTGGTGGGATAGGGGGGGCCTACGAGCAGTACTTC
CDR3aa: CAISGGIGGAYEQYF

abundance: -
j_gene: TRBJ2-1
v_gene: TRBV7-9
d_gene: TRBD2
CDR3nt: TGTGCCAGCAGAGTTAGCGGGAGCTCCTACAATGAGCAGTTCTTC
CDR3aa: CASRVSGSSYNEQFF

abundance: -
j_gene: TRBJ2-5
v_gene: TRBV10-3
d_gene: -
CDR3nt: TGTGCCATCAGTGAGTCCGTAAAAGAGACCCAGTACTTC
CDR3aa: CAISESVKETQYF

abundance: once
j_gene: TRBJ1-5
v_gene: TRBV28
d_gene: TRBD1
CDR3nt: TGTGCCAGCAGTTTGTCCGACAGGGAATATCAGCCCCAGCATTTT
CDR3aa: CASSLSDREYQPQHF

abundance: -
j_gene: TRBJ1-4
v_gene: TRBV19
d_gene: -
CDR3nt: TGTGCCAGTAGTATTGCGCCAGTAAATGAAAAACTGTTTTTT
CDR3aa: CASSIAPVNEKLFF

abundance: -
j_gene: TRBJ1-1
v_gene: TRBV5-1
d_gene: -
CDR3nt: TGCGCCAGCAGCCGCACAGGGACGAACACTGAAGCTTTCTTT
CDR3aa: CASSRTGTNTEAFF

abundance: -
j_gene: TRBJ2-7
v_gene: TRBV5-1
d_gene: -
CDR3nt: TGCGCCAGCAGCCTAGCTCCTAGCGTCAAATACGAGCAGTACTTC
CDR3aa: CASSLAPSVKYEQYF

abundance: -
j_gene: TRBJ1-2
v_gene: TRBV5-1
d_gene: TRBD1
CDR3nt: TGCGCCAGCGGACCGGGACAGGGGTATGGCTACACCTTC
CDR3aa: CASGPGQGYGYTF

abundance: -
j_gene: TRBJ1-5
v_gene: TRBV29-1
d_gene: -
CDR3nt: TGCAGCGTCACCGACGGCGACAAGGGGACTAATAGCAATCAGCCCCAGCATTTT
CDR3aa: CSVTDGDKGTNSNQPQHF

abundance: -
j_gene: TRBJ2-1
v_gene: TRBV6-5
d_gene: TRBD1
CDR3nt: TGTGCCAGCAGACCCGGGACAGGGAGTTACAATGAGCAGTTCTTC
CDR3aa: CASRPGTGSYNEQFF

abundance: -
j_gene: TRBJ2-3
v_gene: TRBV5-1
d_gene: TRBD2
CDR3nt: TGCGCCAGCAGCTTGGGGGGACTAATTGTGAATTTT
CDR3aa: CASSLGGLIVNF

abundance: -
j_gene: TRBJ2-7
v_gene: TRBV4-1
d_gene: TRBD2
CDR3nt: TGCGCCAGCAGCCAAGCGGTTATGACTAGCGGATCCTACGAGCAGTACTTC
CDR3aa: CASSQAVMTSGSYEQYF